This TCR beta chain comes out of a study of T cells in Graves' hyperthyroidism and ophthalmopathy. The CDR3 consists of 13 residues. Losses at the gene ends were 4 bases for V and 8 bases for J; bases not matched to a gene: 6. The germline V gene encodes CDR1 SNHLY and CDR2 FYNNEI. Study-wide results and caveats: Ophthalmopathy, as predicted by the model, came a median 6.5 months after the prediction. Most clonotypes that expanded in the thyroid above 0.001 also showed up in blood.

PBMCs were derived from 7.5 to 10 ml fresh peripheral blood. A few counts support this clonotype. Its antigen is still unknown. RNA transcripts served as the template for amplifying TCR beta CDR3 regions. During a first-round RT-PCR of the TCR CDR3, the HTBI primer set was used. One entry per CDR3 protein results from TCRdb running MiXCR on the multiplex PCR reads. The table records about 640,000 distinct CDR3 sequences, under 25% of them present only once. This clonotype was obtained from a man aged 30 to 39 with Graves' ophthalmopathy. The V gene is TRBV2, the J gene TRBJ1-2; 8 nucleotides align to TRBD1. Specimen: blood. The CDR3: CASSGNRDRGYTF. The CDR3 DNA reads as TGTGCCAGCAGTGGGAACAGGGACAGGGGCTACACCTTC.